This T cell receptor (beta chain) is drawn from a study of CXCR3-negative and CXCR3-positive naive CD8 T cells. Study overall: Collectively, the libraries yielded about 140 million TRB reads in total, at about 1.5 +/- 0.3 million per library.

On this clonotype itself: What it binds is not known.

The germline CDR1 and CDR2 sequences are LGHNA and YSLEER. The CDR3 runs 15 residues. Each CD8+ T cell subset was flow-sorted in triplicate. Every sort contained 300,000 cells. Study results and caveats: When CXCR3-positive naive cells were set against CXCR3-negative naive cells, the former had more hydrophobic TRB CDR3s. Researchers reported similar TRBV-TRBJ usage in naive CXCR3-negative and CXCR3-positive cells, though memory differed. Surface CD5 was comparable between naive subsets; TCR strength was inferred from TRB CDR3 properties.

Libraries of TRB cDNA were made by 5' RACE and carried UMIs. TCRdb re-called the 5' RACE reads; every CDR3 protein appears as one record, without DNA. This table lists 75,000 to 100,000 distinct CDR3 sequences. The receptor comes from a human donor in good health. Some clones in this sample may be carry-over from other donors' samples. The chain links TRBV4-3 to TRBJ2-1; the TCRdb call, TRBD1, lacks DNA for checking. The sequenced sample was naive CXCR3+ CD8+ T cells from blood. The subset: CD45RO-CCR7+CD27+CD95- naive CD8+ T cells expressing CXCR3 (TNR3+). The CDR3 sequence: CASSAGQTDYNEQFF.